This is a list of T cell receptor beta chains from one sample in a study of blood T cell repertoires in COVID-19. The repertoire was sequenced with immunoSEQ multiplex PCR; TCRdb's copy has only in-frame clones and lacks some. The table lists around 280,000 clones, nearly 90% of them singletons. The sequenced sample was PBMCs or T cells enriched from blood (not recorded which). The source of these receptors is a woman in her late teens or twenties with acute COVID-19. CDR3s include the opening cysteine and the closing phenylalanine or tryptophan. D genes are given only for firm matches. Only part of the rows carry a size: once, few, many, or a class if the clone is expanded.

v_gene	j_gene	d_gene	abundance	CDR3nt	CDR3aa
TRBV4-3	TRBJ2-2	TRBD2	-	TGCGCCAGCAGCCAAGCTGGGGCTAGCGGGTTAGTCACCGGGGAGCTGTTTTTT	CASSQAGASGLVTGELFF
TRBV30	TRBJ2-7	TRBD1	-	TGTGCCTGGGACTCGACAGGGGGAGCCTACGAGCAGTACTTC	CAWDSTGGAYEQYF
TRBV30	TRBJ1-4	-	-	TGTGCCTGGAAGTCCGGTCTTAATGAAAAACTGTTTTTT	CAWKSGLNEKLFF
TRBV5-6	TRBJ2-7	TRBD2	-	TGTGCCAGCAGCTACTTAGGACTAGCGGGGGACTACGAGCAGTACTTC	CASSYLGLAGDYEQYF
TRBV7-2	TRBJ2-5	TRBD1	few	TGTGCCAGCAGCGAGGGACAGTATCAAGAGACCCAGTACTTC	CASSEGQYQETQYF
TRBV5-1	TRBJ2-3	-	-	TGCGCCAGCAGCTTGCTGGCTTCCACAGATACGCAGTATTTT	CASSLLASTDTQYF
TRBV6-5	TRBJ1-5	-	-	TGTGCCAGCAGTTCCCTTGGACAGAAGGATCAGCCCCAGCATTTT	CASSSLGQKDQPQHF
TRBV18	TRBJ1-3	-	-	TGTGCCAGCTCACCACTACAGGACTCTGGAAACACCATATATTTT	CASSPLQDSGNTIYF
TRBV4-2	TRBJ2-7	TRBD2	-	TGTGCCAGCAGCCAAGAGATAGCGGGAGTCGGCCCGAGGCCCTACGAGCAGTACTTC	CASSQEIAGVGPRPYEQYF
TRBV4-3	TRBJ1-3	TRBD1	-	TGCGCCAGCAGCCAGGCCGGGACAGGCGGAAACACCATATATTTT	CASSQAGTGGNTIYF
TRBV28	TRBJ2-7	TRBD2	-	TGTGCCATGGGACTAGCGGGCCCAGCCGACGAGCAGTACTTC	CAMGLAGPADEQYF